These T cell receptor beta chains were read from a single sample in a study of T-cell memory formation after mild COVID-19. In TCRdb, the 5' RACE reads were re-called with MiXCR into one record per CDR3 protein. The repertoire includes fewer than 650,000 distinct CDR3 sequences, about 20% of them detected once, and 7.5% to 9.5% sits in the top ten. Sequencing was done on a sample of PBMCs or a T cell subset sorted from them (not recorded which). These receptors came from an adult woman who had mild COVID-19 (a few samples of this study predate the infection). Cell type and time point are not known. CDR3s include the opening cysteine and the closing phenylalanine or tryptophan. A D gene is named only where the DNA matches it firmly. Clone size is not always given. Where it is, it says once, few, many or a class for expanded clones.

v_call: TRBV5-1; d_call: NA; j_call: TRBJ1-2; clone_size: many; cdr3_aa: CASSFRGMHGYTF; cdr3_nt: TGCGCCAGCAGCTTTCGAGGAATGCACGGCTACACCTTC
v_call: TRBV29-1; d_call: NA; j_call: TRBJ1-2; clone_size: NA; cdr3_aa: CSVLGDLDYGYTF; cdr3_nt: TGCAGCGTTTTGGGGGACCTGGACTATGGCTACACCTTC
v_call: TRBV3-1; d_call: NA; j_call: TRBJ1-5; clone_size: NA; cdr3_aa: CASSQDWGRPNQPQHF; cdr3_nt: TGTGCCAGCAGCCAAGATTGGGGGCGGCCCAATCAGCCCCAGCATTTT
v_call: TRBV4-3; d_call: NA; j_call: TRBJ2-5; clone_size: NA; cdr3_aa: CASSQDPGLMKFQYF; cdr3_nt: TGCGCCAGCAGCCAAGACCCAGGACTCATGAAATTCCAGTACTTC
v_call: TRBV14; d_call: NA; j_call: TRBJ2-7; clone_size: NA; cdr3_aa: CASSQDSLEAGEQYF; cdr3_nt: TGTGCCAGCAGCCAAGATAGTTTAGAGGCTGGCGAGCAGTACTTC
v_call: TRBV6-2/TRBV6-3; d_call: NA; j_call: TRBJ2-7; clone_size: few; cdr3_aa: CASKPGTPSYEQYF; cdr3_nt: TGTGCCAGCAAACCCGGGACCCCGTCCTACGAGCAGTACTTC
v_call: TRBV5-6; d_call: TRBD1; j_call: TRBJ1-2; clone_size: few; cdr3_aa: CASSLRTGFYDYGYTF; cdr3_nt: TGTGCCAGCAGCTTAAGGACAGGGTTTTATGACTATGGCTACACCTTC
v_call: TRBV4-3; d_call: TRBD2; j_call: TRBJ2-2; clone_size: NA; cdr3_aa: CASSQMRTSVNTGELFF; cdr3_nt: TGCGCCAGCAGCCAGATGCGGACTAGCGTGAACACCGGGGAGCTGTTTTTT
v_call: TRBV6-1; d_call: NA; j_call: TRBJ2-5; clone_size: few; cdr3_aa: CASSERVTQYF; cdr3_nt: TGTGCCAGCAGTGAAAGGGTAACCCAGTACTTC
v_call: TRBV14; d_call: NA; j_call: TRBJ1-6; clone_size: few; cdr3_aa: CASSQDTANSPLHF; cdr3_nt: TGTGCCAGCAGCCAAGACACAGCGAATTCACCCCTCCACTTT
v_call: TRBV20-1; d_call: NA; j_call: TRBJ2-7; clone_size: few; cdr3_aa: CSARGTNVYEQYF; cdr3_nt: TGCAGTGCTAGAGGGACTAATGTCTACGAGCAGTACTTC
v_call: TRBV12-3/TRBV12-4; d_call: NA; j_call: TRBJ1-1; clone_size: once; cdr3_aa: CASGAGIGTEAFF; cdr3_nt: TGTGCCAGCGGAGCAGGGATCGGGACTGAAGCTTTCTTT
v_call: TRBV12-3/TRBV12-4; d_call: TRBD1; j_call: TRBJ1-5; clone_size: once; cdr3_aa: CASSSRDSSNQPQHF; cdr3_nt: TGTGCCAGCAGTTCCCGGGACAGCTCAAATCAGCCCCAGCATTTT
v_call: TRBV12-3/TRBV12-4; d_call: TRBD2; j_call: TRBJ2-3; clone_size: few; cdr3_aa: CAIGHAWRERGADTQYF; cdr3_nt: TGTGCCATAGGGCATGCTTGGCGGGAGCGGGGTGCGGATACGCAGTATTTT